Reported below is one T cell receptor (beta chain). In TCRdb, the RT-PCR reads were re-called with MiXCR into one record per CDR3 protein. The table shows approximately 200,000 distinct CDR3 sequences, with about 37% occurring only once. The sample is drawn from a study of patients and donors after allogeneic stem cell transplantation. This CDR3 region has 15 residues. Looked up from germline, CDR1 is LGHNA and CDR2 is YSLEER. Trimming removed 3 bases from V and 8 bases from J; junction bases left unmatched: 4. The V gene is TRBV4-3, the J gene TRBJ1-6, with 10 bases identical to TRBD1. What was sequenced was blood, either unsorted or a sorted T cell fraction (not recorded which). The origin of this receptor is a human donor who was either an allogeneic HSCT recipient or a stem cell or donor lymphocyte infusion donor (not recorded which). It is not recorded whose cells these are; they may come from a transplant donor. CDR3 DNA: TGCGCCAGCAGCCAGACCGGGACAGGGGATTCACCCCTCCACTTT. This codes for CASSQTGTGDSPLHF.